A selection of T cell receptor beta chains follows, all from one sample in a study of shared clonotypes between healthy human individuals. Generated by immunoSEQ multiplex PCR, the TCRdb table keeps only in-frame clones and is missing some. The repertoire holds 2 million to 3 million clones, with 80% to 95% as singletons. The material sequenced was naive CD4+ T cells from PBMCs. These receptors were obtained from a man aged 18-30 years in good health. Some clones in this sample may be carry-over from other donors' samples. The CDR3 runs from the conserved cysteine through the conserved F or W. Fields, in order: clone size, V gene, CDR3 protein. Clone size is not always given. Where it is, it says once, few, many or a class for expanded clones.

NA	TRBV2	CASSEQANEQFF
NA	TRBV27	CASSHFGQPPLEKLFF
NA	TRBV5-5	CASSSNPDTEAFF
NA	TRBV28	CASSVQGNTIYF
NA	TRBV5-4	CASSLVLQETQYF
NA	TRBV4-2	CASSQDLFDEQFF
NA	TRBV6-6	CASSYFPGELFF
once	TRBV10-3	CAISEVWNQETQYF
NA	TRBV7-3	CASSLWGGTDEQYF
NA	TRBV28	CASSPLRGNEQFF
NA	TRBV9	CASSGGALPNEQFF
NA	TRBV7-3	CASSLLGYSNQPQHF
NA	TRBV7-9	CASSRLAAFSYEQYF
NA	TRBV9	CASSALGGLQETQYF
NA	TRBV27	CASSFRRANEKLFF
NA	TRBV27	CASSPLARVLNTEAFF
NA	TRBV27	CASRYKSGSSSYNEQFF